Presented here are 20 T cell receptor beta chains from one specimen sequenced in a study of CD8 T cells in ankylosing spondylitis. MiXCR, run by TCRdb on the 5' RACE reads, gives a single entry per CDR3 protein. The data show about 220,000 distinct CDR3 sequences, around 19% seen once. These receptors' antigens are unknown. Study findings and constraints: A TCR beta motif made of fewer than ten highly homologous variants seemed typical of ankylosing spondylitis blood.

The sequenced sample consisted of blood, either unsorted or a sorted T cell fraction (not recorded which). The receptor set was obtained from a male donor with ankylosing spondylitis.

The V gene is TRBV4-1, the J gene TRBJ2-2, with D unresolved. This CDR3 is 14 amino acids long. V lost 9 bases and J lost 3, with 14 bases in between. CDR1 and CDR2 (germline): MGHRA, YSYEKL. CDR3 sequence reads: CASERRVDTGELFF. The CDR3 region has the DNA TGCGCCAGTGAACGACGGGTAGACACCGGGGAGCTGTTTTTT.

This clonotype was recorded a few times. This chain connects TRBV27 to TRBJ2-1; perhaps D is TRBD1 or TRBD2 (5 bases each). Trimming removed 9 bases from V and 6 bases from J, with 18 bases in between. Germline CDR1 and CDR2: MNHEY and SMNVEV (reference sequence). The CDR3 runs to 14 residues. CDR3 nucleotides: TGTGCCAGACCATTGCGGAGTGGGGGCAATGAGCAGTTCTTC. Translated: CARPLRSGGNEQFF.

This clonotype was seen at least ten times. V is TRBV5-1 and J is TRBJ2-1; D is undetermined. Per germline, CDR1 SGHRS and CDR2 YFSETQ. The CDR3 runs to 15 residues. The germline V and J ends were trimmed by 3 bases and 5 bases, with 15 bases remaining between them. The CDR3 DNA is TGCGCCAGCAGCTGGGATCCGGGCCTAAACAATGAGCAGTTCTTC. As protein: CASSWDPGLNNEQFF.

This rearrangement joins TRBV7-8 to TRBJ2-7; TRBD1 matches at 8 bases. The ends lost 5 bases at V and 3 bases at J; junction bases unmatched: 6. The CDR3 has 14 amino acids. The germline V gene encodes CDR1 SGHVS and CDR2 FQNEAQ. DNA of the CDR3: TGTGCCAGCAGCCCACCAGGGGGCCACTACGAGCAGTACTTC. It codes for CASSPPGGHYEQYF.

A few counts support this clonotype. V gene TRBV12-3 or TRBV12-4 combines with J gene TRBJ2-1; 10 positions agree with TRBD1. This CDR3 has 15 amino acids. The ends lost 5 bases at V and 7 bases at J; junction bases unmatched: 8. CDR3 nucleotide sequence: TGTGCCAGCAGTCCTGACAGGGGGCTGGGGAATGAGCAGTTCTTC. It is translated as CASSPDRGLGNEQFF.

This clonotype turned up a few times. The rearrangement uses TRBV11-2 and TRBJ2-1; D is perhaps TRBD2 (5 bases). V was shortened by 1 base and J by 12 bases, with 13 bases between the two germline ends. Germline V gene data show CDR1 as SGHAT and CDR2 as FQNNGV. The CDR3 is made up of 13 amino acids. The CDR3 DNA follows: TGTGCCAGCAGCTTAGGAGGGTCGGCAGGGCAGTTCTTC. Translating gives CASSLGGSAGQFF. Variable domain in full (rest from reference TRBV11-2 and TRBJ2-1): EAGVAQSPRYKIIEKRQSVAFWCNPISGHATLYWYQQILGQGPKLLIQFQNNGVVDDSQLPKDRFSAERLKGVDSTLKIQPAKLEDSAVYLCASSLGGSAGQFFGPGTRLTVL.

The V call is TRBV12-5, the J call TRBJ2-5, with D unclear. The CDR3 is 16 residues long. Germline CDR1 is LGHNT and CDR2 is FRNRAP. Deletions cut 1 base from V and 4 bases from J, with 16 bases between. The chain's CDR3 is CASGLERVLLAETQYF. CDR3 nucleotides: TGTGCTAGTGGTTTGGAAAGGGTTTTGTTGGCAGAGACCCAGTACTTC.

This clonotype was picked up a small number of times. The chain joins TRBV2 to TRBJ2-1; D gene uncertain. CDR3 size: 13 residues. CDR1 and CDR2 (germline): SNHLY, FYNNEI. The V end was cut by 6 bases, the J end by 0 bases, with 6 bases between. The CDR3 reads CASRGGSYNEQFF. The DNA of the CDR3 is TGTGCCAGCAGGGGCGGCTCCTACAATGAGCAGTTCTTC.

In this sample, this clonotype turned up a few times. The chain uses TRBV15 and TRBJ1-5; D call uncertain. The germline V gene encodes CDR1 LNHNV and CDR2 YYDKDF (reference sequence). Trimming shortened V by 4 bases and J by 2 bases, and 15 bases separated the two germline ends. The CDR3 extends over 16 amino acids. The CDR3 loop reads CATSTRRSAGNQPQHF. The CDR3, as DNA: TGTGCCACCAGCACAAGGAGGAGCGCCGGCAATCAGCCCCAGCATTTT.

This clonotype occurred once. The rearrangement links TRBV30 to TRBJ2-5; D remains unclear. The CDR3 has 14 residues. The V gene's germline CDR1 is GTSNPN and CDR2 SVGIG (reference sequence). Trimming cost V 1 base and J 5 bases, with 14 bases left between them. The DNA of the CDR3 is TGTGCCTGGAGTGAAATTTCTGGGATCGAGACCCAGTACTTC. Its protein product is CAWSEISGIETQYF.

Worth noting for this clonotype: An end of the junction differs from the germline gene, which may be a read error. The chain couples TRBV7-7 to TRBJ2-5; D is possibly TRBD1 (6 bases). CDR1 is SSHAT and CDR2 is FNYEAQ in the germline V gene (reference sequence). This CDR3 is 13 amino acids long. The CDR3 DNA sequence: TGTGCTAGCAGCTACAGGGCCCAAGAGACCCAGTACTTC. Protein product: CASSYRAQETQYF.

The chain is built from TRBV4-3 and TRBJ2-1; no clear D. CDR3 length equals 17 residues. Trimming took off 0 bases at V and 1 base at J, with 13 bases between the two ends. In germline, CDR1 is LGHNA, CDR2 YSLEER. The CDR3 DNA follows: TGCGCCAGCAGCCAAGATACCAGCTTGGGTTCCTACAATGAGCAGTTCTTC. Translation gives CASSQDTSLGSYNEQFF.

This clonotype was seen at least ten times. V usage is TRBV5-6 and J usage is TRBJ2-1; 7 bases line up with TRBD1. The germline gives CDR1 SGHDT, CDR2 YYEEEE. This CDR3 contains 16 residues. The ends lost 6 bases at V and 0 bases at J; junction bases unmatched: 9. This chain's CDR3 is CASMIPWDSSYNEQFF. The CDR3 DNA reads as TGTGCCAGCATGATACCTTGGGACAGCTCCTACAATGAGCAGTTCTTC.

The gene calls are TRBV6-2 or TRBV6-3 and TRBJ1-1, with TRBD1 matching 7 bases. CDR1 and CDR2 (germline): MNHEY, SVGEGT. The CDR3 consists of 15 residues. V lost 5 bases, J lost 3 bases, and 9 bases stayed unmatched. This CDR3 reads CASSNLGQADTEAFF. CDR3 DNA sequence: TGTGCCAGCAGTAACCTCGGACAGGCGGACACTGAAGCTTTCTTT.

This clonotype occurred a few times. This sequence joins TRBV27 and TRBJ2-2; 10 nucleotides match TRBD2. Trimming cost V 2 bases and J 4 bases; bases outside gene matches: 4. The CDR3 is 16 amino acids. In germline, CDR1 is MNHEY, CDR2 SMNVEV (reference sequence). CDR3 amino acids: CASSLMVAGGTGELFF. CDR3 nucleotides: TGTGCCAGCAGTTTAATGGTAGCGGGAGGCACCGGGGAGCTGTTTTTT.

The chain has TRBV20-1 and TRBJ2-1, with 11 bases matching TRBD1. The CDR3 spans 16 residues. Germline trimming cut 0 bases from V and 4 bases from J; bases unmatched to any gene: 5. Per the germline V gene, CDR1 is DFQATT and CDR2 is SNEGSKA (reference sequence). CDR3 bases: TGCAGTGCTAGAGAAACGGGACAGGGGGATTACAATGAGCAGTTCTTC. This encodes CSARETGQGDYNEQFF.

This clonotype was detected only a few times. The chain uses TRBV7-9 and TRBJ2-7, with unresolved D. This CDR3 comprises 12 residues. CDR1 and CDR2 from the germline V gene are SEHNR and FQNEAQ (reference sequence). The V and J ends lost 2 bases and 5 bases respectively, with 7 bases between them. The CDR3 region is CASSLLSHEQYF. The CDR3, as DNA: TGTGCCAGCAGCTTATTGTCCCACGAGCAGTACTTC.

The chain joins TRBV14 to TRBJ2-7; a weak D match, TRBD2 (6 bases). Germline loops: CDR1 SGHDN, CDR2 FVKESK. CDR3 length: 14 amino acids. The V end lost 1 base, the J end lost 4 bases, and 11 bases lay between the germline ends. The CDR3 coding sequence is TGTGCCAGCAGCCAAGGTGGAGGGCGATACGAGCAGTACTTC. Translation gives CASSQGGGRYEQYF.

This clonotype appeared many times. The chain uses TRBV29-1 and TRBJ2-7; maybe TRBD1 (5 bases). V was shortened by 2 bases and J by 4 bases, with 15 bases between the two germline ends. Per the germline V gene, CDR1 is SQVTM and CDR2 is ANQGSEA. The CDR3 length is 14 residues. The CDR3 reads CSVESEDTGYEQYF. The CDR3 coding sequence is TGCAGCGTTGAAAGCGAGGACACGGGTTACGAGCAGTACTTC.

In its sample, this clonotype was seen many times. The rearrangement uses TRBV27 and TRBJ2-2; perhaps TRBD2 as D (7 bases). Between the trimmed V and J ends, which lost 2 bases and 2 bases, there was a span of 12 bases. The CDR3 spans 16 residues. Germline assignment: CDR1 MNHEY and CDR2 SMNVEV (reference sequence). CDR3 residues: CASSLAGAYNTGELFF. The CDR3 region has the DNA TGTGCCAGCAGTTTAGCGGGGGCCTACAACACCGGGGAGCTGTTTTTT.